This note documents a single TCR beta chain sequence. The antigen is unknown. This entry is derived from a study of blood T cells in healthy people across ages. Isolated per sample were at least 7 million PBMCs. Each sample provided at least 5.5 micrograms of extracted total RNA. The second PCR ran roughly 6 to 11 cycles with a sample-barcoded 5' primer and J-beta primers. TCRdb reanalysed the 5' RACE reads using MiXCR and keeps one entry per CDR3 protein. The sample shows more than 800,000 distinct CDR3 sequences, about 30% of them seen only once. The CDR3 has 15 residues. Deletions cut 4 bases from V and 0 bases from J, with 12 bases between. Germline CDR1 SGHTA, CDR2 FQGNSA. Findings of the study overall: The study could not conclusively compare naive and antigen-experienced cells, given its unsorted PBMCs. Naive T cell percentage showed a strong correlation with the diversity of TCR beta.

The chain carries TRBV7-2 and TRBJ1-1, with a possible D match to TRBD1 (6 bases). Sequenced input: blood. The sequence was obtained from an elderly woman in good health. CDR3: CASSSQNRVNTEAFF. As DNA, the CDR3 is TGTGCCAGCAGCTCCCAGAACAGGGTGAACACTGAAGCTTTCTTT.